The entry below gives a single TCR beta chain sequence along with its context. Trimming took off 0 bases at V and 1 base at J, with 6 bases between the two ends. The CDR3 has 14 amino acids. CDR1 is MNHEY and CDR2 is SVGAGI in the germline V gene. This entry is derived from a study of shared clonotypes between healthy human individuals. The table came from immunoSEQ multiplex PCR; TCRdb's copy has only in-frame clones and leaves some out. This table has about 510,000 clones, more than 65% appearing once. Sequenced input: PBMCs. The sequence derives from a woman aged 40 to 55 in good health. Some clones in this sample may be carry-over from other donors' samples. The chain couples TRBV6-5 to TRBJ1-1; weak D call: TRBD1 (5 bases). The CDR3: CASSYSTENTEAFF. CDR3 coding DNA: TGTGCCAGCAGTTACTCGACAGAGAACACTGAAGCTTTCTTT.